A selection of T cell receptor beta chains follows, all from one sample in a study of T cell repertoires in aging, cancer and after chemotherapy. Each CDR3 protein gets one entry after TCRdb re-called the multiplex PCR reads with MiXCR. The repertoire holds roughly 8,200 distinct CDR3 sequences, 32% seen once, with around 10% in the top ten. Sequencing was performed on blood. The origin of the receptors is a human donor in good health. The CDR3 runs from the conserved cysteine through the conserved F or W. Each record gives: clone size, V gene, J gene, D gene, CDR3 protein, CDR3 DNA. A D gene is named only where the DNA matches it firmly. Only part of the rows carry a size: once, few, many, or a class if the clone is expanded.

clone size: few
V gene: TRBV6-6
J gene: TRBJ1-5
D gene: TRBD1
CDR3 protein: CASTQGQGEQPQHF
CDR3 DNA: TGTGCCAGCACCCAAGGACAGGGTGAGCAGCCCCAGCATTTT

clone size: few
V gene: TRBV7-9
J gene: TRBJ1-2
D gene: TRBD1
CDR3 protein: CASSLEPPAGTGKRGYTF
CDR3 DNA: TGTGCCAGCAGCTTAGAGCCCCCGGCCGGGACAGGGAAACGTGGCTACACCTTC

clone size: few
V gene: TRBV30
J gene: TRBJ1-3
D gene: -
CDR3 protein: CAGCSGTGNTIYF
CDR3 DNA: TGTGCGGGGTGCTCCGGGACTGGAAACACCATATATTTT

clone size: -
V gene: TRBV6-6
J gene: TRBJ2-7
D gene: TRBD2
CDR3 protein: CASSQSGTYEQYF
CDR3 DNA: TGTGCCAGCAGTCAGAGCGGGACCTACGAGCAGTACTTC

clone size: -
V gene: TRBV6-6
J gene: TRBJ2-1
D gene: TRBD1
CDR3 protein: CASSYSPGQGYNEQFF
CDR3 DNA: TGTGCCAGCAGTTACTCCCCGGGACAGGGCTACAATGAGCAGTTCTTC

clone size: -
V gene: TRBV6-6
J gene: TRBJ2-5
D gene: -
CDR3 protein: CASSHRALGGETQYF
CDR3 DNA: TGTGCCAGCAGCCACCGGGCCCTCGGAGGGGAGACCCAGTACTTC

clone size: -
V gene: TRBV24-1
J gene: TRBJ2-2
D gene: TRBD1
CDR3 protein: CATSDPGQGDTGELFF
CDR3 DNA: TGTGCCACCAGTGACCCGGGACAGGGTGACACCGGGGAGCTGTTTTTT

clone size: -
V gene: TRBV12-3/TRBV12-4
J gene: TRBJ1-5
D gene: -
CDR3 protein: CASRRDSNQPQHF
CDR3 DNA: TGTGCCAGCAGGAGGGACAGCAATCAGCCCCAGCATTTT

clone size: -
V gene: TRBV12-3/TRBV12-4
J gene: TRBJ1-1
D gene: -
CDR3 protein: CASSLGSGGDTEAFF
CDR3 DNA: TGTGCCAGCAGTTTAGGATCAGGCGGGGACACTGAAGCTTTCTTT

clone size: few
V gene: TRBV30
J gene: TRBJ1-2
D gene: -
CDR3 protein: CAWRSGYNVYTF
CDR3 DNA: TGTGCCTGGAGGAGCGGCTACAATGTCTACACCTTC

clone size: medium-sized
V gene: TRBV19
J gene: TRBJ2-3
D gene: -
CDR3 protein: CASRLQSTDTQYF
CDR3 DNA: TGTGCCAGTAGGTTGCAGAGCACAGATACGCAGTATTTT

clone size: once
V gene: TRBV4-3
J gene: TRBJ2-1
D gene: TRBD2
CDR3 protein: CASSQEELAGGSGEQFF
CDR3 DNA: TGCGCCAGCAGCCAAGAGGAACTAGCGGGGGGGTCAGGTGAGCAGTTCTTC

clone size: -
V gene: TRBV6-1
J gene: TRBJ2-7
D gene: -
CDR3 protein: CASSNRVYEQYF
CDR3 DNA: TGTGCCAGCAGTAACAGGGTCTACGAGCAGTACTTC

clone size: -
V gene: TRBV18
J gene: TRBJ2-1
D gene: TRBD2
CDR3 protein: CASSPLTTTSGPNEQFF
CDR3 DNA: TGTGCCAGCTCACCACTAACCACGACTAGCGGGCCCAATGAGCAGTTCTTC

clone size: few
V gene: TRBV14
J gene: TRBJ2-7
D gene: -
CDR3 protein: CASSPLGAVQYF
CDR3 DNA: TGTGCCAGCAGCCCCCTGGGGGCAGTCCAGTACTTC

clone size: -
V gene: TRBV5-4
J gene: TRBJ1-2
D gene: TRBD1
CDR3 protein: CASSQEYGTGDGYTF
CDR3 DNA: TGTGCCAGCAGCCAAGAATATGGGACAGGTGATGGCTACACCTTC

clone size: few
V gene: TRBV12-3/TRBV12-4
J gene: TRBJ2-3
D gene: -
CDR3 protein: CASARGGGTDTQYF
CDR3 DNA: TGTGCCAGCGCCCGAGGGGGGGGGACAGATACGCAGTATTTT

clone size: -
V gene: TRBV28
J gene: TRBJ1-1
D gene: -
CDR3 protein: CASSLNTGNGAFF
CDR3 DNA: TGTGCCAGCAGTTTAAACACTGGTAACGGAGCTTTCTTT

clone size: few
V gene: TRBV19
J gene: TRBJ2-5
D gene: -
CDR3 protein: CASSVRYSETQYF
CDR3 DNA: TGTGCCAGTAGTGTTCGGTATTCGGAGACCCAGTACTTC

clone size: -
V gene: TRBV7-6
J gene: TRBJ2-3
D gene: -
CDR3 protein: CASSPGTADTQYF
CDR3 DNA: TGTGCCAGCAGCCCCGGTACAGCAGATACGCAGTATTTT

clone size: few
V gene: TRBV6-2/TRBV6-3
J gene: TRBJ1-5
D gene: -
CDR3 protein: CASSEEVTPRQPQHF
CDR3 DNA: TGTGCCAGCAGTGAAGAGGTTACTCCCAGACAGCCCCAGCATTTT

clone size: medium-sized
V gene: TRBV29-1
J gene: TRBJ1-2
D gene: -
CDR3 protein: CSVEGGEAYGYTF
CDR3 DNA: TGCAGCGTTGAAGGGGGGGAAGCTTATGGCTACACCTTC

clone size: -
V gene: TRBV6-5
J gene: TRBJ2-7
D gene: TRBD1
CDR3 protein: CASSSGHTGTVYEQYF
CDR3 DNA: TGTGCCAGCAGCTCAGGTCACACCGGGACAGTTTACGAGCAGTACTTC

clone size: -
V gene: TRBV10-3
J gene: TRBJ1-1
D gene: -
CDR3 protein: CAISDRGAIEAFF
CDR3 DNA: TGTGCCATCAGTGATCGGGGGGCGATTGAAGCTTTCTTT

clone size: -
V gene: TRBV27
J gene: TRBJ1-2
D gene: -
CDR3 protein: CASAPRDLKNYGYTF
CDR3 DNA: TGTGCCAGCGCCCCCAGGGACCTAAAAAACTATGGCTACACCTTC

clone size: -
V gene: TRBV5-5
J gene: TRBJ1-2
D gene: -
CDR3 protein: CASMQDLNYGYTF
CDR3 DNA: TGTGCCAGCATGCAGGATCTAAACTATGGCTACACCTTC

clone size: few
V gene: TRBV19
J gene: TRBJ2-7
D gene: -
CDR3 protein: CASSKGLASEQYF
CDR3 DNA: TGTGCCAGTAGTAAGGGATTGGCATCCGAGCAGTACTTC

clone size: few
V gene: TRBV6-5
J gene: TRBJ2-7
D gene: -
CDR3 protein: CASSYISGRTTGEQYF
CDR3 DNA: TGTGCCAGCAGTTATATCTCGGGTCGGACGACCGGCGAGCAGTACTTC

clone size: few
V gene: TRBV5-4
J gene: TRBJ1-2
D gene: TRBD1
CDR3 protein: CASSRTGNYGYTF
CDR3 DNA: TGTGCCAGCAGCCGGACAGGGAACTATGGCTACACCTTC

clone size: few
V gene: TRBV30
J gene: TRBJ2-1
D gene: TRBD1
CDR3 protein: CACGTGWNEQFF
CDR3 DNA: TGTGCCTGCGGGACAGGGTGGAATGAGCAGTTCTTC

clone size: medium-sized
V gene: TRBV6-5
J gene: TRBJ1-6
D gene: TRBD1
CDR3 protein: CASSYSADRGNSPLHF
CDR3 DNA: TGTGCCAGCAGTTACTCGGCGGACAGGGGTAATTCACCCCTCCACTTT

clone size: -
V gene: TRBV7-9
J gene: TRBJ2-1
D gene: -
CDR3 protein: CASSPSGLGKSYNEQFF
CDR3 DNA: TGTGCCAGCAGCCCCAGCGGGCTAGGGAAGTCCTACAATGAGCAGTTCTTC

clone size: -
V gene: TRBV29-1
J gene: TRBJ1-5
D gene: -
CDR3 protein: CSVEGGDRSVNQPQHF
CDR3 DNA: TGCAGCGTTGAAGGCGGAGACAGGTCCGTGAATCAGCCCCAGCATTTT

clone size: -
V gene: TRBV7-2
J gene: TRBJ1-5
D gene: -
CDR3 protein: CASSAYRESNQPQHF
CDR3 DNA: TGTGCCAGCAGCGCGTACAGGGAGTCCAATCAGCCCCAGCATTTT

clone size: few
V gene: TRBV19
J gene: TRBJ2-2
D gene: TRBD1
CDR3 protein: CATWDRGTGELFF
CDR3 DNA: TGTGCCACCTGGGACAGGGGAACCGGGGAGCTGTTTTTT

clone size: few
V gene: TRBV11-1
J gene: TRBJ2-3
D gene: TRBD1
CDR3 protein: CASSVGTGGDTQYF
CDR3 DNA: TGTGCCAGCAGCGTCGGGACAGGCGGAGATACGCAGTATTTT

clone size: -
V gene: TRBV6-6
J gene: TRBJ2-7
D gene: -
CDR3 protein: CASSHPTSFYEQYF
CDR3 DNA: TGTGCCAGCAGTCACCCGACTAGTTTCTACGAGCAGTACTTC

clone size: few
V gene: TRBV12-3/TRBV12-4
J gene: TRBJ2-3
D gene: -
CDR3 protein: CASSLRGLGDTQYF
CDR3 DNA: TGTGCCAGCAGTTTGAGAGGGCTAGGGGATACGCAGTATTTT

clone size: few
V gene: TRBV27
J gene: TRBJ1-2
D gene: TRBD1
CDR3 protein: CASSLSGTGSTYGYTF
CDR3 DNA: TGTGCCAGCAGTCTTTCCGGGACAGGGAGCACCTATGGCTACACCTTC

clone size: -
V gene: TRBV7-2
J gene: TRBJ2-1
D gene: -
CDR3 protein: CASSGGFSYNEQFF
CDR3 DNA: TGTGCCAGCAGCGGGGGGTTTTCCTACAATGAGCAGTTCTTC

clone size: medium-sized
V gene: TRBV19
J gene: TRBJ1-2
D gene: TRBD1
CDR3 protein: CASSIPTGQGDYGYTF
CDR3 DNA: TGTGCCAGTAGTATCCCTACCGGACAGGGAGACTATGGCTACACCTTC